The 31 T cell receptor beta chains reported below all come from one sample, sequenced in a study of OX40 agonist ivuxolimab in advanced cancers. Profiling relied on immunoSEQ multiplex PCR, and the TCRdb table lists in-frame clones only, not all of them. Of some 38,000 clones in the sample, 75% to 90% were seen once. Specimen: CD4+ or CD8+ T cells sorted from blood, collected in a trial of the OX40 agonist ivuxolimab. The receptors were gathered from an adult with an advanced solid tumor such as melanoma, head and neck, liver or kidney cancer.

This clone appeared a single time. The CDR3, as DNA: TGTGCCAGCAGTGGCCTACCGGGGACTCAAGAGACCCAGTACTTC. It translates to CASSGLPGTQETQYF. V is TRBV6-1 and J is TRBJ2-5; TRBD2 is a possible D gene (6 bases). CDR1 is MNHNS and CDR2 is SASEGT in the germline V gene. The CDR3 contains 15 residues. V lost 4 bases to trimming and J lost 2 bases, with 14 bases between them.

The CDR3 region has the DNA TGTGCCAGCAGCCCCAATAGTGGGGGGGCCGAGACCCAGTACTTC. This encodes CASSPNSGGAETQYF. The V gene is TRBV13, the J gene TRBJ2-5; D perhaps matches TRBD2 (7 bases). The CDR3 length is 15 residues. Germline loops: CDR1 PRHDT, CDR2 FYEKMQ (reference sequence). V lost 5 bases and J 5 bases, leaving 18 bases between the germline ends.

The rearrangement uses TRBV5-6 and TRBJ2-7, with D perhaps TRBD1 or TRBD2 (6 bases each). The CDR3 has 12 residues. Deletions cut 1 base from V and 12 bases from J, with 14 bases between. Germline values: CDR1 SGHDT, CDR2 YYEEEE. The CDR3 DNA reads TGTGCCAGCAGCTTGAGTTCCGGGGGCGGGTACTTC. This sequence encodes CASSLSSGGGYF.

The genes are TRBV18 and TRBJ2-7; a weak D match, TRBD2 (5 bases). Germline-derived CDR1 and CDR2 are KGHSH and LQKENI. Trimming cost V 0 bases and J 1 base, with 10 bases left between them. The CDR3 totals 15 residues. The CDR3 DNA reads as TGTGCCAGCTCACCACCGTCCCGGGGTTCCTACGAGCAGTACTTC. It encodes CASSPPSRGSYEQYF. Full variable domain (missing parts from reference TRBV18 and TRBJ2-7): NAGVMQNPRHLVRRRGQEARLRCSPMKGHSHVYWYRQLPEEGLKFMVYLQKENIIDESGMPKERFSAEFPKEGPSILRIQQVVRGDSAAYFCASSPPSRGSYEQYFGPGTRLTVT.

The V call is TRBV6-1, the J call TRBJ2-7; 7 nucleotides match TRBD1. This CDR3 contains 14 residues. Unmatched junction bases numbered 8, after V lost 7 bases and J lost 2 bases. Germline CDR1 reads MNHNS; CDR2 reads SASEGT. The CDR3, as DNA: TGTGCCAGCACCGAGCAGGGGGTAACCTACGAGCAGTACTTC. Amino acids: CASTEQGVTYEQYF.

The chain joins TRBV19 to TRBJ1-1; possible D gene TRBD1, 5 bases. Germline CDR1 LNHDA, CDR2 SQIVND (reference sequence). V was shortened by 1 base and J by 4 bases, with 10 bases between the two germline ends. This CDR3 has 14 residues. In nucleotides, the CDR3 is TGTGCCAGTAGTATAGGAAGCGGGGGCACTGAAGCTTTCTTT. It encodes CASSIGSGGTEAFF. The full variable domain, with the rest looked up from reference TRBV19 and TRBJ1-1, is DGGITQSPKYLFRKEGQNVTLSCEQNLNHDAMYWYRQDPGQGLRLIYYSQIVNDFQKGDIAEGYSVSREKKESFPLTVTSAQKNPTAFYLCASSIGSGGTEAFFGQGTRLTVV.

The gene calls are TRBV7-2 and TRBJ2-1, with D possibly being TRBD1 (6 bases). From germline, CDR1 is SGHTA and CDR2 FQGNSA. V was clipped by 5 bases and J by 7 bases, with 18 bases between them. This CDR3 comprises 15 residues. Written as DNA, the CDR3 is TGTGCCAGCAGCCGACAGGTAGGGGCAGAAAATGAGCAGTTCTTC. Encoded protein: CASSRQVGAENEQFF. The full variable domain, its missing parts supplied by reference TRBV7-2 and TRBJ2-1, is GAGVSQSPSNKVTEKGKDVELRCDPISGHTALYWYRQSLGQGLEFLIYFQGNSAPDKSGLPSDRFSAERTGGSVSTLTIQRTQQEDSAVYLCASSRQVGAENEQFFGPGTRLTVL.

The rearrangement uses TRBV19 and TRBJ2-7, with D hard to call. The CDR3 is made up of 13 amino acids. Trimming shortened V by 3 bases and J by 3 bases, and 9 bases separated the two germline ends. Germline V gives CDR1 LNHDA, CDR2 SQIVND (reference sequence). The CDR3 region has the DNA TGTGCCAGTAGTATCCTAGGGAACTACGAGCAGTACTTC. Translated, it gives CASSILGNYEQYF.

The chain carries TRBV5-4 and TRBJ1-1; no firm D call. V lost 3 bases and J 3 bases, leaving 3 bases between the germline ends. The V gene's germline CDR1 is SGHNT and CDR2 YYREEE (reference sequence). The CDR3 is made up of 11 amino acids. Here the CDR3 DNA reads TGTGCCAGCAGCTCCGACACTGAAGCTTTCTTT. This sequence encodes CASSSDTEAFF.

The CDR3 DNA reads as TGTGCCAGTAGTCCGGGGACCTCAGATGAGCAGTTCTTC. This codes for CASSPGTSDEQFF. The V gene is TRBV19, the J gene TRBJ2-1; D possibly matches TRBD1 or TRBD2 (5 bases each). The germline V gene has CDR1 LNHDA and CDR2 SQIVND (reference sequence). V gave up 5 bases and J gave up 8 bases, with 13 bases separating them. The CDR3 runs to 13 residues.

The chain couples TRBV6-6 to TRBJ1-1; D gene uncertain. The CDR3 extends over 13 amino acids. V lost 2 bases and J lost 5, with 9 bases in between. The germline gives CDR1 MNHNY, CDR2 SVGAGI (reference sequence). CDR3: CASSYPPVTEAFF. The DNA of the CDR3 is TGTGCCAGCAGTTACCCCCCTGTTACTGAAGCTTTCTTT.

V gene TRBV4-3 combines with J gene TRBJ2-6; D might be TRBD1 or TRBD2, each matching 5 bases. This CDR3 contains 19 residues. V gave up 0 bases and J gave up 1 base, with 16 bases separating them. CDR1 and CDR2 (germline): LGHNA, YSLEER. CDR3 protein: CASSQEAAGRVSGANVLTF. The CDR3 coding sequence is TGCGCCAGCAGCCAAGAGGCAGCAGGGAGAGTGTCTGGGGCCAACGTCCTGACTTTC.

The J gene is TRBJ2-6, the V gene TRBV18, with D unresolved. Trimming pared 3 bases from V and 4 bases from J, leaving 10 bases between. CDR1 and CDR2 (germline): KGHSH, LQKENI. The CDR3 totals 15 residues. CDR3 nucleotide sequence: TGTGCCAGCTCACCCAGCACGTCCGGGGCCAACGTCCTGACTTTC. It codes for CASSPSTSGANVLTF.

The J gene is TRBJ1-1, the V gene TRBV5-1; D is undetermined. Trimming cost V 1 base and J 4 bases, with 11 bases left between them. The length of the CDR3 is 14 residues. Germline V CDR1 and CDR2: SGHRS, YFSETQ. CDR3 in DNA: TGCGCCAGCAGCTTGAAGGGCGGAACCACTGAAGCTTTCTTT. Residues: CASSLKGGTTEAFF.

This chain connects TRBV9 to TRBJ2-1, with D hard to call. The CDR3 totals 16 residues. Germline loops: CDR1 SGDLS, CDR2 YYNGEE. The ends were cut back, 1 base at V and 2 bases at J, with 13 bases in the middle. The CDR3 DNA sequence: TGTGCCAGCAGCGTAAGTGGATTCCAAGCCTACAATGAGCAGTTCTTC. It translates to CASSVSGFQAYNEQFF. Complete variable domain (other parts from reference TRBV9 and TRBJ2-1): DSGVTQTPKHLITATGQRVTLRCSPRSGDLSVYWYQQSLDQGLQFLIQYYNGEERAKGNILERFSAQQFPDLHSELNLSSLELGDSALYFCASSVSGFQAYNEQFFGPGTRLTVL.

The CDR3, as DNA: TGCAGCGTGGTGGGCAGGGGGCTCGCCGGGGCCAACGTCCTGACTTTC. Protein: CSVVGRGLAGANVLTF. The chain uses TRBV29-1 and TRBJ2-6; 8 positions match TRBD1. There are 16 residues in the CDR3. J was trimmed by 4 bases and V by 6 bases; bases with no gene match: 11. From germline, CDR1 is SQVTM and CDR2 ANQGSEA.

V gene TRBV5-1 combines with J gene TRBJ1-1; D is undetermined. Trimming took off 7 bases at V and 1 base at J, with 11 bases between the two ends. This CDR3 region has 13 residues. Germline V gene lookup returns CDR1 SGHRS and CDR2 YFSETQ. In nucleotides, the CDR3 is TGCGCCAGCTATCGGGGAACGAACACTGAAGCTTTCTTT. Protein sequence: CASYRGTNTEAFF. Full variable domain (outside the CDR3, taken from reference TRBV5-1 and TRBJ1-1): KAGVTQTPRYLIKTRGQQVTLSCSPISGHRSVSWYQQTPGQGLQFLFEYFSETQRNKGNFPGRFSGRQFSNSRSEMNVSTLELGDSALYLCASYRGTNTEAFFGQGTRLTVV.

Here the CDR3 DNA reads TGCGCCAGCAGCCGGGACGGCAGTAATGAAAAACTGTTTTTT. This encodes CASSRDGSNEKLFF. This rearrangement joins TRBV5-1 to TRBJ1-4, with D perhaps TRBD1 (5 bases). The CDR3 loop spans 14 amino acids. V was shortened by 4 bases and J by 4 bases, with 11 bases between the two germline ends. Per the germline V gene, CDR1 is SGHRS and CDR2 is YFSETQ.

CDR3 nucleotide sequence: TGTGCCAGCAGCTTGGACTTGGGTACGCAGTATTTT. Its protein product is CASSLDLGTQYF. The chain joins TRBV7-2 to TRBJ2-3; tentative D call: TRBD2 (5 bases). Germline assignment: CDR1 SGHTA and CDR2 FQGNSA. Trimming left V 3 bases short and J 8 bases short, with 9 bases between. The CDR3 spans 12 residues.

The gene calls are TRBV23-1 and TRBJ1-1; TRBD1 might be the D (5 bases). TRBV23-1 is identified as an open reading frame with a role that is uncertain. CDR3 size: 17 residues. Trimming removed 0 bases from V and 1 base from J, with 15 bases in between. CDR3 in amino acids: CASSQSRGGHQNTEAFF. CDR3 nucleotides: TGCGCCAGCAGTCAATCAAGGGGAGGACACCAGAACACTGAAGCTTTCTTT.

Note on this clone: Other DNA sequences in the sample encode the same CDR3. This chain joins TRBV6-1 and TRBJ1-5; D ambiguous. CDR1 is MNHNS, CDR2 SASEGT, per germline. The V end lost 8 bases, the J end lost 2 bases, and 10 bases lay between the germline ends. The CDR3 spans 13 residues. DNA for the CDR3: TGTGCCAGCGAAGGGAGTCGCAATCAGCCCCAGCATTTT. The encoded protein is CASEGSRNQPQHF.

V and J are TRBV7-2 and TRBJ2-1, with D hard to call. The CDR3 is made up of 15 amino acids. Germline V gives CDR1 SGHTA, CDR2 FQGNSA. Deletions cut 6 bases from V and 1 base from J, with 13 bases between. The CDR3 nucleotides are TGTGCCAGCAGTCTCTCGGCGGATTCCTACAATGAGCAGTTCTTC. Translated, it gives CASSLSADSYNEQFF.

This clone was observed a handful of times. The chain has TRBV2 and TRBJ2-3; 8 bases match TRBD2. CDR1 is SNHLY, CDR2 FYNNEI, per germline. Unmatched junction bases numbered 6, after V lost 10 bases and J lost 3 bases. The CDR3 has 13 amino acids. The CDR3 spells CATGGVGTDTQYF. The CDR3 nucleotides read TGTGCCACCGGGGGGGTCGGGACAGATACGCAGTATTTT.

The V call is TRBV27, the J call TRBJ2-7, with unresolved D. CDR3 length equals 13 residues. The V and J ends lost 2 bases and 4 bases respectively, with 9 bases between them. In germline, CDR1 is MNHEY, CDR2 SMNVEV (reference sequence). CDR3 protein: CASSLRAEYEQYF. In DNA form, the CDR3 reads TGTGCCAGCAGTTTAAGGGCGGAATACGAGCAGTACTTC.

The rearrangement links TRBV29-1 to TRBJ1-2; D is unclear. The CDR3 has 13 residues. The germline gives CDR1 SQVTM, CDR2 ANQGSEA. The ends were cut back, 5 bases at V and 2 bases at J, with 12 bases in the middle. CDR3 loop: CSVRQTLNYGYTF. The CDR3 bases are TGCAGCGTTCGGCAGACACTCAACTATGGCTACACCTTC.

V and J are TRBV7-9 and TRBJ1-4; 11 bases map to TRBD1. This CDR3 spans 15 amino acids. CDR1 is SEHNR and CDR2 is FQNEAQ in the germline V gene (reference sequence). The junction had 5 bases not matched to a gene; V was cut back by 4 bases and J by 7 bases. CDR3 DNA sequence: TGTGCCAGCAGCTCTTCCGGGACAGGGGGTGAAAAACTGTTTTTT. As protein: CASSSSGTGGEKLFF. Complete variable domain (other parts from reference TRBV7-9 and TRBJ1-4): DTGVSQNPRHKITKRGQNVTFRCDPISEHNRLYWYRQTLGQGPEFLTYFQNEAQLEKSRLLSDRFSAERPKGSFSTLEIQRTEQGDSAMYLCASSSSGTGGEKLFFGSGTQLSVL.

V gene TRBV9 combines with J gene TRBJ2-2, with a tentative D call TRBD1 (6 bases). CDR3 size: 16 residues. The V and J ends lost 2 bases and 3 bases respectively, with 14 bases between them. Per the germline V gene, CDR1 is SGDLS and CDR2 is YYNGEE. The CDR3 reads CASSVLGRGYTGELFF. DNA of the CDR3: TGTGCCAGCAGCGTTTTGGGAAGGGGGTACACCGGGGAGCTGTTTTTT.

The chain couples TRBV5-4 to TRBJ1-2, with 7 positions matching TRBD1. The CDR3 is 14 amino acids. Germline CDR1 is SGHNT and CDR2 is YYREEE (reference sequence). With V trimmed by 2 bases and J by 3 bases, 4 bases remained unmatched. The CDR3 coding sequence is TGTGCCAGCAGCTTCAGGACAGGAGACTATGGCTACACCTTC. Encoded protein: CASSFRTGDYGYTF.

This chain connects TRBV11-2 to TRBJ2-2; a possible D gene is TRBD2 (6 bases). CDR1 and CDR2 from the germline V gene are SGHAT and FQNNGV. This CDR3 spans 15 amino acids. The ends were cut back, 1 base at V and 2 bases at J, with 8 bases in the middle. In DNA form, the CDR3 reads TGTGCCAGCAGCTTAGCGGGGGTAAACACCGGGGAGCTGTTTTTT. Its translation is CASSLAGVNTGELFF.

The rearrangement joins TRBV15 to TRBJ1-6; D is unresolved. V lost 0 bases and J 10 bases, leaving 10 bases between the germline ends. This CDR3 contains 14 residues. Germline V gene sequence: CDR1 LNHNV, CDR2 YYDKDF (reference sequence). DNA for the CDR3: TGTGCCACCAGCAGAGATAGGTCTAACTCACCCCTCCACTTT. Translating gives CATSRDRSNSPLHF.

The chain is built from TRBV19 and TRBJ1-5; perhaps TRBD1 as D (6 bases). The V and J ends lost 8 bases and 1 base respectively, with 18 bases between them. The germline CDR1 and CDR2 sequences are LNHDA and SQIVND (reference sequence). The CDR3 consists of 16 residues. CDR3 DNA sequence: TGTGCCAGTCACCGGGGCAGGGGATCGAGCAATCAGCCCCAGCATTTT. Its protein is CASHRGRGSSNQPQHF.